What follows are 20 T cell receptor beta chains derived from one specimen sequenced in a study of graft-versus-host responses after intestinal transplantation. Sequenced by immunoSEQ multiplex PCR; TCRdb stores in-frame clones only, minus some. The sample holds about 9,600 clones, roughly 96% seen once. The input for sequencing was bone marrow, taken 500 to 550 days after intestinal transplantation. The source of these receptors is a human patient who received an intestinal transplant, so some T cells may come from the graft donor.

This sequence joins TRBV7-7 and TRBJ1-1; tentatively, D is TRBD1 (5 bases). Per germline, CDR1 SSHAT and CDR2 FNYEAQ (reference sequence). V was trimmed by 6 bases and J by 1 base, leaving 12 bases between them. There are 14 residues in the CDR3. CDR3 amino acids: CASSPGGTNTEAFF. CDR3 in DNA: TGTGCCAGCAGTCCCGGAGGGACGAACACTGAAGCTTTCTTT.

The rearrangement links TRBV10-3 to TRBJ1-5; 7 positions match TRBD1. V was clipped by 4 bases and J by 7 bases; unmatched bases: 7. The CDR3 is 14 amino acids. CDR1 is ENHRY, CDR2 SYGVKD, per germline. As DNA, the CDR3 is TGTGCCATCAGTGGGGACAGCGATAGGCAGCCCCAGCATTTT. Its protein is CAISGDSDRQPQHF.

V and J are TRBV23-1 and TRBJ2-1; D not certain. TRBV23-1 counts as an open reading frame of uncertain function. Trimming cost V 2 bases and J 3 bases, with 8 bases left between them. This CDR3 comprises 14 residues. CDR3 DNA: TGCGCCAGCAGTCAAGTCACAGACTACAATGAGCAGTTCTTC. It specifies CASSQVTDYNEQFF.

This clone was seen a single time. This chain uses TRBV19 with TRBJ1-2; D call uncertain. The germline V gene encodes CDR1 LNHDA and CDR2 SQIVND (reference sequence). With 6 bases removed from V and 0 bases from J, the gap between germline ends came to 20 bases. The CDR3 covers 17 residues. The CDR3 region has the DNA TGTGCCAGTAGATATCCTATGACCGGAGGAGCTAACTATGGCTACACCTTC. It specifies CASRYPMTGGANYGYTF. The full variable domain, with the rest looked up from reference TRBV19 and TRBJ1-2, is DGGITQSPKYLFRKEGQNVTLSCEQNLNHDAMYWYRQDPGQGLRLIYYSQIVNDFQKGDIAEGYSVSREKKESFPLTVTSAQKNPTAFYLCASRYPMTGGANYGYTFGSGTRLTVV.

This chain links TRBV7-6 with TRBJ2-1; maybe TRBD1 (5 bases). The CDR3 loop spans 17 amino acids. Trimming shortened V by 1 base and J by 0 bases, and 13 bases separated the two germline ends. Germline V CDR1 and CDR2: SGHVS, FNYEAQ. CDR3 nucleotides: TGTGCCAGCAGCTTAGGACAGCTAGATTTCTCCTACAATGAGCAGTTCTTC. Translating gives CASSLGQLDFSYNEQFF. Full variable domain (remainder filled in from reference TRBV7-6 and TRBJ2-1): GAGVSQSPRYKVTKRGQDVALRCDPISGHVSLYWYRQALGQGPEFLTYFNYEAQQDKSGLPNDRFSAERPEGSISTLTIQRTEQRDSAMYRCASSLGQLDFSYNEQFFGPGTRLTVL.

The chain is built from TRBV12-5 and TRBJ1-5; D is unresolved. The ends were cut back, 5 bases at V and 1 base at J, with 15 bases in the middle. The CDR3 extends over 16 amino acids. CDR1 and CDR2 from the germline V gene are LGHNT and FRNRAP. The CDR3 sequence: CASGPPPGGSNQPQHF. CDR3 coding DNA: TGTGCTAGTGGTCCCCCCCCCGGCGGGAGCAATCAGCCCCAGCATTTT.

The genes are TRBV5-6 and TRBJ2-5; 12 bases line up with TRBD2. Germline V gene lookup returns CDR1 SGHDT and CDR2 YYEEEE. CDR3 length: 16 residues. V shed 1 base, J shed 6 bases, and the junction held 7 bases outside the gene matches. The CDR3 is CASSLSSGRAGKTQYF. The CDR3 DNA is TGTGCCAGCAGCTTGTCTAGCGGGAGGGCGGGGAAGACCCAGTACTTC.

The chain combines TRBV15 with TRBJ2-7, with 8 bases that match TRBD2. The CDR3 length is 15 residues. J was trimmed by 5 bases and V by 0 bases; bases with no gene match: 6. The germline CDR1 and CDR2 sequences are LNHNV and YYDKDF (reference sequence). CDR3 nucleotide sequence: TGTGCCACCAGCAGAGAGGCGGGAGGAGTCAACGAGCAGTACTTC. It codes for CATSREAGGVNEQYF. The entire variable domain, with the rest obtained from reference TRBV15 and TRBJ2-7, is as follows: DAMVIQNPRYQVTQFGKPVTLSCSQTLNHNVMYWYQQKSSQAPKLLFHYYDKDFNNEADTPDNFQSRRPNTSFCFLDIRSPGLGDTAMYLCATSREAGGVNEQYFGPGTRLTVT.

V usage is TRBV2 and J usage is TRBJ2-4; the D gene is possibly TRBD1 (5 bases). The CDR3 runs to 15 residues. The germline V gene encodes CDR1 SNHLY and CDR2 FYNNEI. The V and J ends lost 10 bases and 0 bases respectively, with 16 bases between them. The CDR3: CATSPLQVAKNIQYF. In DNA, the CDR3 is TGTGCCACCTCTCCCTTACAGGTAGCCAAAAACATTCAGTACTTC.

The chain joins TRBV2 to TRBJ1-1; D is unresolved. CDR1 is SNHLY and CDR2 is FYNNEI in the germline V gene. The CDR3 is 13 residues long. The germline V and J ends were trimmed by 10 bases and 1 base, with 13 bases remaining between them. The CDR3 nucleotides are TGTGCCACCCAGACCGAAGAGAACACTGAAGCTTTCTTT. This gives the protein CATQTEENTEAFF.

The chain uses TRBV27 and TRBJ2-1, with 16 bases that match TRBD2. CDR3 length: 21 residues. J gave up 1 base and V 5 bases, and 14 bases lay outside the gene matches. Germline CDR1 MNHEY, CDR2 SMNVEV (reference sequence). CDR3 DNA sequence: TGTGCCAGCAGTCCAAGGGGACTAGCGGGAGGGCCTAGGGGTTCCTACAATGAGCAGTTCTTC. Translating it yields CASSPRGLAGGPRGSYNEQFF.

A word on this clone: One end of the junction varies from germline; a read error may be responsible. This chain uses TRBV19 with TRBJ2-5; tentative D call: TRBD1 (6 bases). Germline assignment: CDR1 LNHDA and CDR2 SQIVND (reference sequence). The CDR3 loop spans 14 amino acids. The CDR3 loop is CASSITGSGETQYF. CDR3 nucleotide sequence: TGTGCCAGTAGTATAACAGGGTCCGGAGAGACTCAGTACTTC.

The rearrangement uses TRBV2 and TRBJ1-6, with unresolved D. The CDR3 covers 13 residues. V was clipped by 4 bases and J by 9 bases, with 10 bases between them. Germline CDR1 and CDR2: SNHLY and FYNNEI. CDR3 DNA: TGTGCCAGCAGTGCCGGTGGCGGTTCACCCCTCCACTTT. Its translation: CASSAGGGSPLHF. The variable domain in full, completed from reference TRBV2 and TRBJ1-6, reads EPEVTQTPSHQVTQMGQEVILRCVPISNHLYFYWYRQILGQKVEFLVSFYNNEISEKSEIFDDQFSVERPDGSNFTLKIRSTKLEDSAMYFCASSAGGGSPLHFGNGTRLTVT.

The chain links TRBV30 to TRBJ2-7; no clear D. V lost 1 base and J 4 bases, leaving 8 bases between the germline ends. Germline V lookup: CDR1 GTSNPN, CDR2 SVGIG (reference sequence). The CDR3 is 12 residues long. The CDR3 DNA follows: TGTGCCTGGAGTGACAGTCCTTACGAGCAGTACTTC. It specifies CAWSDSPYEQYF.

The J gene is TRBJ2-7, the V gene TRBV27, with 8 positions matching TRBD1. CDR3 length equals 17 residues. The germline V gene encodes CDR1 MNHEY and CDR2 SMNVEV (reference sequence). V trimming: 7 bases; J trimming: 6 bases; junction bases outside the gene matches: 20. In DNA form, the CDR3 reads TGTGCCAGCACCCCCTCCCCCACGTACAGGGGGTTGGGCGAGCAGTACTTC. Protein product: CASTPSPTYRGLGEQYF.

J is TRBJ1-2 and V is TRBV13; 9 nucleotides agree with TRBD1. CDR3 length equals 16 residues. V lost 0 bases and J lost 4; bases outside the gene matches: 6. Germline V lookup: CDR1 PRHDT, CDR2 FYEKMQ (reference sequence). The CDR3 spells CASSLGGTGMVYGYTF. The CDR3 nucleotides are TGTGCCAGCAGCTTAGGTGGGACAGGGATGGTCTATGGCTACACCTTC.

The chain combines TRBV6-5 with TRBJ1-2, with unresolved D. V dropped 2 bases and J dropped 3 bases, with 7 bases sitting between them. Looked up from germline, CDR1 is MNHEY and CDR2 is SVGAGI. The CDR3 consists of 13 residues. This CDR3 reads CASSYERHYGYTF. The DNA for the CDR3 is TGTGCCAGCAGTTACGAACGGCACTATGGCTACACCTTC.

The chain couples TRBV11-3 to TRBJ2-7, with D tentatively TRBD2 (6 bases). V was trimmed by 5 bases and J by 7 bases, leaving 21 bases between them. The CDR3 is 15 amino acids. Germline CDR1 SGHNT, CDR2 YENEEA. The CDR3 loop is CASSLMRRGSREQYF. Here the CDR3 DNA reads TGTGCCAGCAGCCTAATGCGGAGGGGCTCAAGGGAGCAGTACTTC.

The chain carries TRBV11-2 and TRBJ2-5; TRBD1 might be the D (6 bases). V was cut by 2 bases and J by 1 base, with 8 bases left in between. The CDR3 runs to 14 residues. Germline values: CDR1 SGHAT, CDR2 FQNNGV. The CDR3 DNA reads TGTGCCAGCAGCTTACGACAGGTCCAAGAGACCCAGTACTTC. It is translated as CASSLRQVQETQYF. Filled out from reference TRBV11-2 and TRBJ2-5, the complete variable domain reads EAGVAQSPRYKIIEKRQSVAFWCNPISGHATLYWYQQILGQGPKLLIQFQNNGVVDDSQLPKDRFSAERLKGVDSTLKIQPAKLEDSAVYLCASSLRQVQETQYFGPGTRLLVL.

The rearrangement uses TRBV19 and TRBJ2-5; 7 bases are a match to TRBD1. The CDR3 is 15 residues long. Trimming took 6 bases from V and 2 from J; bases not matched to a gene: 9. Germline assignment: CDR1 LNHDA and CDR2 SQIVND (reference sequence). CDR3 nucleotides: TGTGCCAGTAGCCCTTCCCGACAGGGTCAAGAGACCCAGTACTTC. This codes for CASSPSRQGQETQYF.